These 2 T cell receptor beta chains came from one sample sequenced in a study of CD8+CD57+ T cells in acquired aplastic anemia. Profiling of TCR beta VDJ combinations and CDR3 sequences used genomic DNA as template. TCRdb processed the reads anew with MiXCR; each CDR3 protein has one entry. The sample has 150,000 to 200,000 distinct CDR3 sequences; 63% are singletons. Previously, flow cytometry had revealed CD8+CD57+ cell expansion in the patients chosen for sequencing. Sample: sorted CD4+, CD8+, or CD8+CD57+ T cells (not recorded which) from PBMCs. The origin of the receptors is a human donor with aplastic anemia.

The table lists this clonotype with many counts. The chain combines TRBV5-6 with TRBJ2-7; the D is unclear. V dropped 0 bases and J dropped 7 bases, with 11 bases sitting between them. CDR3 length: 13 amino acids. Per germline, CDR1 SGHDT and CDR2 YYEEEE. CDR3 nucleotide sequence: TGTGCCAGCAGCTTGGCCGAAGGATGGGAGCAGTACTTC. It encodes CASSLAEGWEQYF. Drawing the rest from reference TRBV5-6 and TRBJ2-7, the complete variable domain is DAGVTQSPTHLIKTRGQQVTLRCSPKSGHDTVSWYQQALGQGPQFIFQYYEEEERQRGNFPDRFSGHQFPNYSSELNVNALLLGDSALYLCASSLAEGWEQYFGPGTRLTVT.

In DNA form, the CDR3 reads TGTGCCAGCAGCTTAAGCGGGGGGATTTACAATGAGCAGTTCTTC. Translated, it gives CASSLSGGIYNEQFF. This chain uses TRBV11-3 with TRBJ2-1; 9 positions match TRBD2. The CDR3 is 15 residues long. Germline V lookup: CDR1 SGHNT, CDR2 YENEEA. Trimming cost V 2 bases and J 4 bases; bases outside gene matches: 3.